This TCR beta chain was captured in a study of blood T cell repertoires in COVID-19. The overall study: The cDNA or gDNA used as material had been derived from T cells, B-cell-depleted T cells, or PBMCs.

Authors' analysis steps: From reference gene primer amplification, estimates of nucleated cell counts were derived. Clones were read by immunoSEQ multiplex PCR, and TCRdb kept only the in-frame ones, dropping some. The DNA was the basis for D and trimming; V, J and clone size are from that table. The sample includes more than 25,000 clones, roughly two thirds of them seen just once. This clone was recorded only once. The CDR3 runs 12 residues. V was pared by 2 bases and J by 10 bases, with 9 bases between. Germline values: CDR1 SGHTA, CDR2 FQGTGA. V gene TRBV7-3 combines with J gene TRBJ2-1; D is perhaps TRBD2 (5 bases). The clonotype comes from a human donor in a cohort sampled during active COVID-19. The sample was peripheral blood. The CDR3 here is CASSLEGREQFF. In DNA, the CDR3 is TGTGCCAGCAGCTTAGAGGGTCGGGAGCAGTTCTTC.